The present entry profiles one TCR beta chain with its context. The CDR3 runs 16 residues. V was pared by 4 bases and J by 1 base, with 17 bases between. Germline-derived CDR1 and CDR2 are SGDLS and YYNGEE. This sample was taken from a study of blood T cell repertoires in COVID-19. Sequenced by immunoSEQ multiplex PCR; TCRdb stores in-frame clones only, minus some. This sample has hundreds of thousands of clones, with 80% to 95% found just once. This receptor was obtained from a man between 60 and 75 years old with COVID-19, enrolled during active disease. The sequenced material came from peripheral blood. The gene calls are TRBV9 and TRBJ2-5; maybe TRBD1 (7 bases). Written as DNA, the CDR3 is TGTGCCAGCAGCCCAGGGGGGAACGTAATCCAAGAGACCCAGTACTTC. It yields the protein CASSPGGNVIQETQYF.